The 12 T cell receptor beta chains presented below share a single source sample, sequenced in a study of cytomegalovirus exposure and HLA in healthy donors. Vbeta (60) and Jbeta (13) primers were used in the PCR. Produced via immunoSEQ multiplex PCR; TCRdb's table is partial and in-frame only. Of 95,000 to 150,000 clones in the sample, around 75% are singletons; the top ten hold roughly 3%. The sample consisted of PBMCs. The receptors derive from a woman in her 40s in good health and CMV-seropositive.

This sequence joins TRBV6-5 and TRBJ2-3; D call uncertain. The germline V gene has CDR1 MNHEY and CDR2 SVGAGI. The CDR3 has 12 amino acids. Trimming left V 2 bases short and J 6 bases short, with 6 bases between. CDR3 sequence: CASSYNLDTQYF. CDR3 DNA: TGTGCCAGCAGTTACAACTTGGATACGCAGTATTTT.

The DNA for the CDR3 is TGTGCCAGCAGTAAAGAACAACAGGGTAGCAATCAGCCCCAGCATTTT. Translated, it gives CASSKEQQGSNQPQHF. V gene TRBV5-5 combines with J gene TRBJ1-5; D might be TRBD1 (6 bases). CDR1 and CDR2 from the germline V gene are SGHKS and YYEKEE (reference sequence). The CDR3 totals 16 residues. Trimming pared 5 bases from V and 0 bases from J, leaving 15 bases between.

This clone turned up a few times. This sequence joins TRBV6-5 and TRBJ2-7; TRBD2 matches 9 bases. The junction had 12 bases not matched to a gene; V was cut back by 11 bases and J by 1 base. Per germline, CDR1 MNHEY and CDR2 SVGAGI. The CDR3 has 15 residues. In DNA, the CDR3 is TGTGCCGCCTCGTTTGGCGGGGGGGCTTCCTACGAGCAGTACTTC. Its translation is CAASFGGGASYEQYF.

The J gene is TRBJ1-2, the V gene TRBV30; 12 bases agree with TRBD1. This CDR3 contains 19 residues. Germline V gene sequence: CDR1 GTSNPN, CDR2 SVGIG (reference sequence). Trimming took 0 bases from V and 3 from J; bases not matched to a gene: 14. CDR3 sequence reads: CAWSVLSVGQGAGDYGYTF. CDR3 in DNA: TGTGCCTGGAGTGTCCTTTCAGTGGGACAGGGGGCTGGTGACTATGGCTACACCTTC.

The J gene is TRBJ1-2, the V gene TRBV7-9; no definite D call. V lost 7 bases, J lost 2 bases, and 17 bases lay in between. The germline V gene has CDR1 SEHNR and CDR2 FQNEAQ (reference sequence). This CDR3 spans 15 amino acids. The CDR3 nucleotides are TGTGCCAGCACCAGTTCGGTGGGAGCCAACTATGGCTACACCTTC. This translates into CASTSSVGANYGYTF.

This rearrangement joins TRBV6-1 to TRBJ2-1; a weak D match, TRBD1 (5 bases). The CDR3 loop spans 14 amino acids. Germline V gene data show CDR1 as MNHNS and CDR2 as SASEGT. Trimming removed 0 bases at V and 6 bases at J, with 9 bases between. The CDR3 DNA reads as TGTGCCAGCAGTGAAGCGCGAAGGGGCAATGAGCAGTTCTTC. Its translation: CASSEARRGNEQFF.

This clone was picked up many times. The chain couples TRBV5-6 to TRBJ2-1; 9 positions match TRBD1. V shed 4 bases, J shed 8 bases, and the junction held 10 bases outside the gene matches. The CDR3 totals 15 residues. CDR1 and CDR2 (germline): SGHDT, YYEEEE. The CDR3 nucleotides read TGTGCCAGCAGCACGACAGGGGGGTGGCACGATGAGCAGTTCTTC. Translating gives CASSTTGGWHDEQFF.

The V and J genes are TRBV27 and TRBJ2-5; 11 bases fit TRBD2. Trimming removed 7 bases from V and 5 bases from J; junction bases left unmatched: 6. The CDR3 length is 14 residues. CDR1 is MNHEY, CDR2 SMNVEV, per germline (reference sequence). In DNA, the CDR3 is TGTGCCAGCATAGCGGGAGGGCCAAGGGAGACCCAGTACTTC. Its protein product is CASIAGGPRETQYF.

The chain is built from TRBV7-9 and TRBJ2-1; 9 bases fit TRBD1. CDR3 length: 15 residues. V shed 5 bases, J shed 8 bases, and the junction held 10 bases outside the gene matches. Germline V gene data show CDR1 as SEHNR and CDR2 as FQNEAQ (reference sequence). CDR3 in DNA: TGTGCCAGCAGCCCCGCTCCGGGACAGGGCTATGAGCAGTTCTTC. It encodes CASSPAPGQGYEQFF.

The V gene is TRBV9, the J gene TRBJ2-5; 16 bases align to TRBD2. In germline, CDR1 is SGDLS, CDR2 YYNGEE. Trimming took 4 bases from V and 1 from J; bases not matched to a gene: 7. The CDR3 consists of 18 residues. Here the CDR3 reads CASSPGTSGGAGQETQYF. In nucleotides, the CDR3 is TGTGCCAGCAGCCCCGGGACTAGCGGGGGGGCGGGCCAAGAGACCCAGTACTTC.

The chain joins TRBV6-5 to TRBJ2-7; 9 nucleotides agree with TRBD1. Germline V lookup: CDR1 MNHEY, CDR2 SVGAGI. This CDR3 is built from 15 residues. The ends lost 6 bases at V and 1 base at J; junction bases unmatched: 7. This chain's CDR3 is CASRPGQGSSYEQYF. The CDR3 DNA follows: TGTGCCAGCAGACCTGGACAGGGGTCATCCTACGAGCAGTACTTC.

The chain couples TRBV30 to TRBJ2-1, with 10 bases fitting TRBD2. CDR3 length equals 15 residues. The junction had 8 bases not matched to a gene; V was cut back by 2 bases and J by 7 bases. CDR1 GTSNPN and CDR2 SVGIG come from the germline V gene (reference sequence). The CDR3 protein is CAWSNSGGKLNEQFF. Here the CDR3 DNA reads TGTGCCTGGAGTAATAGCGGGGGGAAACTTAATGAGCAGTTCTTC.